The 9 T cell receptor beta chains below all came from one sample that was sequenced in a study of vaccination effects on CD4 cells after COVID-19. When around nine days of culture had elapsed, CD4+ T cells were isolated. What these receptors recognize is not known. Clones were sequenced by immunoSEQ multiplex PCR, and TCRdb holds only the in-frame ones, with some missing. The sample lists tens of thousands of clones, about 69% seen once, with 20% to 25% in the top ten. Sequencing used CD4+ T cells from PBMCs cultured without peptide, obtained before COVID-19 vaccination. These receptors all come from a human donor who had a prior SARS-CoV-2 infection.

The V call is TRBV5-4, the J call TRBJ1-2, with unresolved D. There are 15 residues in the CDR3. V was trimmed by 1 base and J by 0 bases, leaving 10 bases between them. Per the germline V gene, CDR1 is SGHNT and CDR2 is YYREEE (reference sequence). This chain's CDR3 is CASSLQDSTNYGYTF. The CDR3, as DNA: TGTGCCAGCAGCTTGCAGGATTCCACTAACTATGGCTACACCTTC.

This chain connects TRBV7-2 to TRBJ2-1, with TRBD2 matching 7 bases. Germline V gene sequence: CDR1 SGHTA, CDR2 FQGNSA. Trimming removed 7 bases from V and 0 bases from J; junction bases left unmatched: 6. The CDR3 totals 15 residues. CDR3 DNA sequence: TGTGCCAGCACCGAGCGGGGTACCTCCTACAATGAGCAGTTCTTC. Amino acid sequence: CASTERGTSYNEQFF.

This clone has more than one count but fewer than ten. The chain joins TRBV27 to TRBJ1-4, with D perhaps TRBD1 (5 bases). Per the germline V gene, CDR1 is MNHEY and CDR2 is SMNVEV (reference sequence). V dropped 4 bases and J dropped 3 bases, with 12 bases sitting between them. The CDR3 totals 15 residues. CDR3: CASSYVGRPNEKLFF. The CDR3 nucleotides are TGTGCCAGCAGTTACGTGGGGCGTCCTAATGAAAAACTGTTTTTT.

By share, this clone counts as medium-sized. V usage is TRBV18 and J usage is TRBJ1-3; 10 nucleotides match TRBD1. Germline assignment: CDR1 KGHSH and CDR2 LQKENI. V lost 4 bases to trimming and J lost 0 bases; unmatched junction nucleotides: 9. CDR3 length: 18 residues. In DNA, the CDR3 is TGTGCCAGCTCACGGGGGACAGGGGAAGGCTCCTCTGGAAACACCATATATTTT. Protein product: CASSRGTGEGSSGNTIYF.

For the CDR3, the DNA is TGTGCCAGCAGTGAAACCGGGACAGGGTTAAGAGAGACCCAGTACTTC. Translation gives CASSETGTGLRETQYF. The V call is TRBV2, the J call TRBJ2-5; 9 bases match TRBD1. The germline gives CDR1 SNHLY, CDR2 FYNNEI. Germline trimming cut 2 bases from V and 4 bases from J; bases unmatched to any gene: 8. The CDR3 covers 16 residues.

This chain links TRBV24-1 with TRBJ2-7, with no clear D. Trimming stripped 9 bases from V and 2 bases from J, with 10 bases between. CDR3 size: 12 residues. CDR1 KGHDR and CDR2 SFDVKD come from the germline V gene. The CDR3: CATLDATYEQYF. The CDR3, as DNA: TGTGCCACCCTGGACGCCACCTACGAGCAGTACTTC.

This clone appeared a few times. The gene calls are TRBV5-4 and TRBJ2-7; 7 bases are shared with TRBD2. The CDR3 runs to 16 residues. V lost 4 bases and J lost 1; bases outside the gene matches: 11. Germline loops: CDR1 SGHNT, CDR2 YYREEE (reference sequence). The CDR3, as DNA: TGTGCCAGCAGCGTGGGACTATTGGCGGAGTCCTACGAGCAGTACTTC. Translating it yields CASSVGLLAESYEQYF.

This chain uses TRBV4-2 with TRBJ2-3; 9 bases fit TRBD2. This CDR3 has 14 residues. V gave up 9 bases and J gave up 5 bases; unmatched junction bases: 9. Germline lookup yields CDR1 LGHNA and CDR2 YNFKEQ. In nucleotides, the CDR3 is TGTGCCAGTGGAGTAGCGGGAGTAAAAGATACGCAGTATTTT. Translating it yields CASGVAGVKDTQYF.

This sequence joins TRBV10-3 and TRBJ2-1; 12 nucleotides agree with TRBD2. The CDR3 has 15 amino acids. CDR1 ENHRY and CDR2 SYGVKD come from the germline V gene. J gave up 6 bases and V 6 bases, and 6 bases lay outside the gene matches. CDR3 region: CAIRETSGGSNEQFF. DNA for the CDR3: TGTGCCATCAGGGAAACTAGCGGGGGGTCCAATGAGCAGTTCTTC.